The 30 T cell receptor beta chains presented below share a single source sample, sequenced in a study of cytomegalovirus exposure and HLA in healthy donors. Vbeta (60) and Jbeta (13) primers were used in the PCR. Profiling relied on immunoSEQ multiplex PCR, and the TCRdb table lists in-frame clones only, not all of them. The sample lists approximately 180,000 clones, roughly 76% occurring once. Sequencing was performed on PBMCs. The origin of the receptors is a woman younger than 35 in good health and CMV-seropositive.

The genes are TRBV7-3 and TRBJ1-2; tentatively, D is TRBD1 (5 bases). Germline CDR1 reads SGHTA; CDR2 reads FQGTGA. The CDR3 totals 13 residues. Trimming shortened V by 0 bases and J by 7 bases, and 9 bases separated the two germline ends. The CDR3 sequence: CASSLTGGGGYTF. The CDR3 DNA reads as TGTGCCAGCAGCTTAACGGGGGGGGGTGGCTACACCTTC.

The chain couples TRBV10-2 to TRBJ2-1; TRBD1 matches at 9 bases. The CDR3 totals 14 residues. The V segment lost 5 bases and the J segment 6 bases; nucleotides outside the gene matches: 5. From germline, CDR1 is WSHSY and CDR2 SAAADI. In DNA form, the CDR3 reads TGCGCCAGCAGTCGTGGGACAGGGCTCAATGAGCAGTTCTTC. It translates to CASSRGTGLNEQFF.

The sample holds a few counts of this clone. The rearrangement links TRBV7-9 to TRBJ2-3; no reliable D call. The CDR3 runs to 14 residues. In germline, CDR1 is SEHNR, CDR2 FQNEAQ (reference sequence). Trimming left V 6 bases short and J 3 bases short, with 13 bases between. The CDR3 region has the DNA TGTGCCAGCAGTCCCTTACAATCTACAGATACGCAGTATTTT. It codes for CASSPLQSTDTQYF.

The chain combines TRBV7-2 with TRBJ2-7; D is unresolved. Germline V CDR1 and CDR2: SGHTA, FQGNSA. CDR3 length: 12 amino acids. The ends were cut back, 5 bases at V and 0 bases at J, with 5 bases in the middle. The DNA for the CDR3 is TGTGCCAGCAGCAGTAGCTCCTACGAGCAGTACTTC. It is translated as CASSSSSYEQYF.

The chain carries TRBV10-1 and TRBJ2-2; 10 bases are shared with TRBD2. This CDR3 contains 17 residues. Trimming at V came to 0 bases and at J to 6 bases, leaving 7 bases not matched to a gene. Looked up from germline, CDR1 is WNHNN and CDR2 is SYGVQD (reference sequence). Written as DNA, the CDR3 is TGCGCCAGCAGTGAGTCGAATAGCGGGGGGTACGCCGGGGAGCTGTTTTTT. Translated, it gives CASSESNSGGYAGELFF.

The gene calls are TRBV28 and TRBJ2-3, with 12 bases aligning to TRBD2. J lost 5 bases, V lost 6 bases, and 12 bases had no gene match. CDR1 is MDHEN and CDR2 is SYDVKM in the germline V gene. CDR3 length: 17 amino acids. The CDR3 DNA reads TGTGCCAGCAGCACCCCCACTAGCGGGGGGCCGCAAGATACGCAGTATTTT. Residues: CASSTPTSGGPQDTQYF.

CDR3 protein: CASSPTGTGAYEQYF. CDR3 bases: TGTGCCAGCAGCCCCACCGGGACAGGAGCCTACGAGCAGTACTTC. The rearrangement links TRBV6-5 to TRBJ2-7, with 8 bases lining up with TRBD1. Germline V gene data show CDR1 as MNHEY and CDR2 as SVGAGI. J lost 2 bases, V lost 6 bases, and 9 bases had no gene match. CDR3 length: 15 residues.

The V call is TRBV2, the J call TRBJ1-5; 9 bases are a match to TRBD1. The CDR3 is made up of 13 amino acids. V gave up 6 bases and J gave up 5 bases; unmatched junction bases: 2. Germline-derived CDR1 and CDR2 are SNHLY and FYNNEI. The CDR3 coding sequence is TGTGCCAGCAGGTGGACAGGGGATCAGCCCCAGCATTTT. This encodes CASRWTGDQPQHF.

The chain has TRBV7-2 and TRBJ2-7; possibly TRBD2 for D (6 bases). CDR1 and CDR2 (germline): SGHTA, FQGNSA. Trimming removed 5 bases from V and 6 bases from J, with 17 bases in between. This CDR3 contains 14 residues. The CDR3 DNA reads TGTGCCAGCAGCCCAAACAGTGCGGGGTTCGAGCAGTACTTC. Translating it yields CASSPNSAGFEQYF.

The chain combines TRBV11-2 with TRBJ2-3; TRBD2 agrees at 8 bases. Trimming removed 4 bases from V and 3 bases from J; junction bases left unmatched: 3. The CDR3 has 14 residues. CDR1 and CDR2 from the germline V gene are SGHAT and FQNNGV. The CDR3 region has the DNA TGTGCCAGCAGCTCCCGCGGGGGGACAGATACGCAGTATTTT. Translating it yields CASSSRGGTDTQYF. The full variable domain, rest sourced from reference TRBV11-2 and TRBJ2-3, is EAGVAQSPRYKIIEKRQSVAFWCNPISGHATLYWYQQILGQGPKLLIQFQNNGVVDDSQLPKDRFSAERLKGVDSTLKIQPAKLEDSAVYLCASSSRGGTDTQYFGPGTRLTVL.

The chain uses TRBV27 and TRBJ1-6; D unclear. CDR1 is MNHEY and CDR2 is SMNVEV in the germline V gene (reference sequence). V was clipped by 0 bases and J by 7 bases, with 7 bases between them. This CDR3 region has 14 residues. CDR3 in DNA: TGTGCCAGCAGTTTATCCGGGGTAAATTCACCCCTCCACTTT. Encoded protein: CASSLSGVNSPLHF.

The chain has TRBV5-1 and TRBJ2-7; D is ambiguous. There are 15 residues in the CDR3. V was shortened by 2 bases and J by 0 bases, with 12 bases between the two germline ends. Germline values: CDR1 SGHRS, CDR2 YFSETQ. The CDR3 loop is CASSFGQDYSYEQYF. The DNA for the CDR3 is TGCGCCAGCAGCTTCGGCCAGGATTACTCCTACGAGCAGTACTTC.

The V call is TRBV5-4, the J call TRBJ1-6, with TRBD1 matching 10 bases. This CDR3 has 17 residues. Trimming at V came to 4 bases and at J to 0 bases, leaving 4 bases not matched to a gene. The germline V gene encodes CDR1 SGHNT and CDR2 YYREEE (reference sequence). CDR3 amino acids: CASSRGTGDSYNSPLHF. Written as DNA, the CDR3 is TGTGCCAGCAGCCGTGGGACAGGGGACTCCTATAATTCACCCCTCCACTTT.

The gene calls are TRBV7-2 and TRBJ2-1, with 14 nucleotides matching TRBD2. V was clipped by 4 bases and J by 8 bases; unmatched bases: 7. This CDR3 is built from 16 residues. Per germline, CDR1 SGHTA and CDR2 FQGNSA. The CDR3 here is CASSSRLAGGFDEQFF. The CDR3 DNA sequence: TGTGCCAGCAGCTCGCGACTAGCGGGGGGGTTTGATGAGCAGTTCTTC.

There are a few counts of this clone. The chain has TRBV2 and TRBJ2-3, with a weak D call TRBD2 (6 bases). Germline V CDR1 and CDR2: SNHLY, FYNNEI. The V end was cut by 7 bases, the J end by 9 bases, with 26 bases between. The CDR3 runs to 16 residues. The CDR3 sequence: CASKGRRTSGGLTQYF. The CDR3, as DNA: TGTGCCAGCAAAGGACGGAGGACCAGCGGAGGGTTGACGCAGTATTTT. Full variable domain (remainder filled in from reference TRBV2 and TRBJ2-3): EPEVTQTPSHQVTQMGQEVILRCVPISNHLYFYWYRQILGQKVEFLVSFYNNEISEKSEIFDDQFSVERPDGSNFTLKIRSTKLEDSAMYFCASKGRRTSGGLTQYFGPGTRLTVL.

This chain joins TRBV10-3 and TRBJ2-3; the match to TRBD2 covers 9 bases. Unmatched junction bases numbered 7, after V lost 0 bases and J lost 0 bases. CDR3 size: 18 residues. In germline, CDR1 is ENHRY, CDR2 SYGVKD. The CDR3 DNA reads TGTGCCATCAGTGAGTCTTTAGCGGGGGACTATAGCACAGATACGCAGTATTTT. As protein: CAISESLAGDYSTDTQYF.

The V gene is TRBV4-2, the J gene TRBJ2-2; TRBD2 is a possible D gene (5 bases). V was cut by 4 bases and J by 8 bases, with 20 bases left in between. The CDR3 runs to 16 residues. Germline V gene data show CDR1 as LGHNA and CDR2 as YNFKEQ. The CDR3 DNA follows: TGTGCCAGCAGCCCCCGGGATGGCCGTGAGAAAGGGGAGCTGTTTTTT. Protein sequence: CASSPRDGREKGELFF.

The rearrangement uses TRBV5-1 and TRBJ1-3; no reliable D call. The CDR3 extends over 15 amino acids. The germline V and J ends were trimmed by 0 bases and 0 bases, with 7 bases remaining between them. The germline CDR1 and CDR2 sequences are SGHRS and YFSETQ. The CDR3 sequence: CASSLDLYSGNTIYF. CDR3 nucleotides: TGCGCCAGCAGCTTGGATTTATACTCTGGAAACACCATATATTTT. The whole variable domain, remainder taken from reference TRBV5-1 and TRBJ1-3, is KAGVTQTPRYLIKTRGQQVTLSCSPISGHRSVSWYQQTPGQGLQFLFEYFSETQRNKGNFPGRFSGRQFSNSRSEMNVSTLELGDSALYLCASSLDLYSGNTIYFGEGSWLTVV.

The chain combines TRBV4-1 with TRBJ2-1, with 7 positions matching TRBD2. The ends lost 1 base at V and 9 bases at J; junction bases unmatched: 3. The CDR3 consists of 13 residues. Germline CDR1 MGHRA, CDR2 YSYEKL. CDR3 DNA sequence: TGCGCCAGCAGCCAAGGCGGGGGAGGTGAGCAGTTCTTC. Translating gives CASSQGGGGEQFF.

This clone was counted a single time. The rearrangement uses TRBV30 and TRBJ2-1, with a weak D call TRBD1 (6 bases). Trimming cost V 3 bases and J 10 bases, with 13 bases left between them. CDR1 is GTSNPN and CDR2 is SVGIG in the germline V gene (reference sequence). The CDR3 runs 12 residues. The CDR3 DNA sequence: TGTGCCTGGAGGACCCCCGGGACAGAGCAGTTCTTC. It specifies CAWRTPGTEQFF.

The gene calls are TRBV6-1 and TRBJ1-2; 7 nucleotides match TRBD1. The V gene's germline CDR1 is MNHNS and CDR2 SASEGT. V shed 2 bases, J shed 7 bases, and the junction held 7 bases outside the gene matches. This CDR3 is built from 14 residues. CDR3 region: CASSEYPTGSGYTF. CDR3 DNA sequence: TGTGCCAGCAGTGAATACCCGACAGGGTCTGGCTACACCTTC.

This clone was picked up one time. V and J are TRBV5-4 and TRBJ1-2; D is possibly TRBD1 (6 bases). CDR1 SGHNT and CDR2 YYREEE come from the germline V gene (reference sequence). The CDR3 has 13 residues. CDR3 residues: CAINAGGRRGYTF. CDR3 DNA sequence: TGTGCGATCAATGCGGGGGGGCGGCGTGGCTACACCTTC.

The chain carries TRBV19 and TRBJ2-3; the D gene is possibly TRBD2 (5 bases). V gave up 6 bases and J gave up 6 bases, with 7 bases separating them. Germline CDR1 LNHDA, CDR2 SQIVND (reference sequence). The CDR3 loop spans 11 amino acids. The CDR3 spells CASSGGDTQYF. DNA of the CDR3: TGTGCCAGTAGCGGAGGCGATACGCAGTATTTT.

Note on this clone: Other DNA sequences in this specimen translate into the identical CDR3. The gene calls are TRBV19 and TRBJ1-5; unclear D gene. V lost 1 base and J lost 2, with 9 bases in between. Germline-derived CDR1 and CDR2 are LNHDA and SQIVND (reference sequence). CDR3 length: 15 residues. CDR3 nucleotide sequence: TGTGCCAGTAGTATAGCGCGCCTGGGCAATCAGCCCCAGCATTTT. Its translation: CASSIARLGNQPQHF.

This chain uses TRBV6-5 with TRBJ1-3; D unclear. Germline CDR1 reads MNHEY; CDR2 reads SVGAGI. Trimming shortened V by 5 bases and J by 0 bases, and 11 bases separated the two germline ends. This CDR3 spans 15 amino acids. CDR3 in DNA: TGTGCCAGCAGTCGAAACGGGGACTCTGGAAACACCATATATTTT. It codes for CASSRNGDSGNTIYF.

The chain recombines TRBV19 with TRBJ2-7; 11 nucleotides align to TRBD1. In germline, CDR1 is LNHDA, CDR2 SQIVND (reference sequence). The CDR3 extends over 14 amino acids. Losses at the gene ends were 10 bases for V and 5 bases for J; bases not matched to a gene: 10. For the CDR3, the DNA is TGTGCCACCGGAGACCGGACAGGGGGCCACGAGCAGTACTTC. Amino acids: CATGDRTGGHEQYF.

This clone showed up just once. The CDR3 region has the DNA TGTGCCAGCAGCTTAGGCGGGGGAAGCTACACCTTC. Translated: CASSLGGGSYTF. The chain recombines TRBV7-2 with TRBJ1-2; D possibly corresponds to TRBD1 (5 bases). V was trimmed by 1 base and J by 9 bases, leaving 9 bases between them. The CDR3 has 12 amino acids. The germline V gene has CDR1 SGHTA and CDR2 FQGNSA.

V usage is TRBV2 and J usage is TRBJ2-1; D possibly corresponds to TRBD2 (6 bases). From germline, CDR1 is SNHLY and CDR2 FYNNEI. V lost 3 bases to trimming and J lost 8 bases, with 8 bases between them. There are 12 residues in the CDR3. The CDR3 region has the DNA TGTGCCAGCAGTGAGCGGGGCTATGAGCAGTTCTTC. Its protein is CASSERGYEQFF.

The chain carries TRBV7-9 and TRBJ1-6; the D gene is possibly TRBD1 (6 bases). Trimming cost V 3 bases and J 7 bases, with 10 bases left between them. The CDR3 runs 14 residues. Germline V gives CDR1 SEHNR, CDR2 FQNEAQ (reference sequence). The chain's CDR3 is CASSFGQNNSPLHF. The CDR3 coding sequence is TGTGCCAGCAGCTTTGGACAGAACAATTCACCCCTCCACTTT.

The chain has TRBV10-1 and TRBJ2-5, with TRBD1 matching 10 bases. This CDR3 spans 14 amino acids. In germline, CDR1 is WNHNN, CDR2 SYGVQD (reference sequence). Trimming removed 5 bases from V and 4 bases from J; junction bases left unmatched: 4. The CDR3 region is CASSMDRGLETQYF. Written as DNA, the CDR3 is TGCGCCAGCAGTATGGACAGGGGGTTAGAGACCCAGTACTTC.